This is a list of T cell receptor beta chains from one sample in a study of lymphopenia after photon versus proton radiotherapy. Here immunoSEQ multiplex PCR was the method, and the copy in TCRdb shows in-frame clones only, minus some. In the table there are more than 60,000 clones, approximately 86% of which are singletons. The sample consisted of peripheral blood, taken from a patient treated with photon-based radiotherapy. These TCRs come from a man aged 40-55 years with gastric cancer. Both conserved end residues are part of each CDR3. The D gene is left open where the match is weak. Part of the rows lack a size; the others show once, few, many or a class for expanded clones.

TRBD2,TRBJ2-7,.,TRBV18,TGTGCCAGCTCACCCGGGACTAGCTCTTGGGAGCAGTACTTC,CASSPGTSSWEQYF
.,TRBJ2-1,.,TRBV6-4,TGTGCCAGCAGTGAAGAACAGGGATTCGAGCAGTTCTTC,CASSEEQGFEQFF
.,TRBJ1-1,.,TRBV27,TGTGCCCTACCCCCAGGTTACGCTGAAGCTTTCTTT,CALPPGYAEAFF
.,TRBJ2-3,.,TRBV5-6,TGTGCCAGCAGCAGGGGACGACCGGATACGCAGTATTTT,CASSRGRPDTQYF
.,TRBJ2-7,.,TRBV19,TGTGCCAGTAGTATGAAAAACGAGCAGTACTTC,CASSMKNEQYF
.,TRBJ2-1,.,TRBV4-2,TGTGCCAGCAGCCAAGATCGGAGGGGGAGGAATGAGCAGTTCTTC,CASSQDRRGRNEQFF
.,TRBJ1-2,.,TRBV7-3,TGTGCCAGCAGCCCCGCAGGGTTGGGGTATGGCTACACCTTC,CASSPAGLGYGYTF
.,TRBJ1-2,.,TRBV6-5,TGTGCCAGCAGTTCGAACGGCCAGCAGAATGGCTACACCTTC,CASSSNGQQNGYTF
TRBD2,TRBJ2-1,.,TRBV5-1,TGCGCCAGCAGCCCTAGCGGGGGGGCCCCGCCCTACAATGAGCAGTTCTTC,CASSPSGGAPPYNEQFF
.,TRBJ1-2,.,TRBV30,TGTGCCTGGAGTGAGAGAACAGTGGGCTACACCTTC,CAWSERTVGYTF
TRBD2,TRBJ2-3,.,TRBV4-2,TGTGCCAGCAGCCTGACTAGCACCCCCACAGATACGCAGTATTTT,CASSLTSTPTDTQYF
TRBD2,TRBJ2-1,.,TRBV9,TGTGCCAGCAGCGTCACTAGCGGGGGCGCGGGTGAGCAGTTCTTC,CASSVTSGGAGEQFF
TRBD1,TRBJ1-2,.,TRBV9,TGTGCCAGCAGCGTAGCCCCCCTGGGGGGACAGGGGAAACTTCATGGCTACACCTTC,CASSVAPLGGQGKLHGYTF
.,TRBJ1-1,.,TRBV19,TGTGCCAGTAGTAACCGAAACGGGGACACTGAAGCTTTCTTT,CASSNRNGDTEAFF
.,TRBJ1-1,.,TRBV4-3,TGCGCCAGCAGCTATATTAGGTCGACCGCTCCCGTAGCTTTCTTT,CASSYIRSTAPVAFF
TRBD2,TRBJ2-5,.,TRBV5-4,TGTGCCAGCAGCGTCTCCGGGGGGGTGAGAGAGACCCAGTACTTC,CASSVSGGVRETQYF
TRBD2,TRBJ2-3,.,TRBV7-2,TGTGCCAGCGGAATGGCTAGCGGGGGCCCTACAGATACGCAGTATTTT,CASGMASGGPTDTQYF
.,TRBJ2-3,.,TRBV7-3,TGTGCCAGCAAGGAGGGCCGTAGCACAGATACGCAGTATTTT,CASKEGRSTDTQYF
.,TRBJ2-2,.,TRBV2,TGTGCCAGCAGTGGCTCAGTGAACACCGGGGAGCTGTTTTTT,CASSGSVNTGELFF
TRBD2,TRBJ2-3,few,TRBV7-6,TGTGCCAGCAGCTTAGCGTGGTCGGGCGGGGGGATAGATACGCAGTATTTT,CASSLAWSGGGIDTQYF
.,TRBJ1-1,.,TRBV5-4,TGTGCCAGCAGCTCCCACACTGAAGCTTTCTTT,CASSSHTEAFF
TRBD1,TRBJ1-2,.,TRBV30,TGTGCCTGGAGCTACAGGGGGCCCCCTAACTATGGCTACACCTTC,CAWSYRGPPNYGYTF
.,TRBJ2-3,.,TRBV5-1,TGCGCCAGCAAGGAGGGGGGGCCATCAGATACGCAGTATTTT,CASKEGGPSDTQYF
.,TRBJ1-3,.,TRBV7-8,TGTGCCAGCAGCCTTCACGCGGGAAACACCATATATTTT,CASSLHAGNTIYF
TRBD1,TRBJ1-1,.,TRBV5-1,TGCGCCGGCAGACAGGGGGCGAACACTGAAGCTTTCTTT,CAGRQGANTEAFF
.,TRBJ2-6,.,TRBV15,TGTGCCACCAGCAGAAAAACAGGGTCTGGGGCCAACGTCCTGACTTTC,CATSRKTGSGANVLTF
TRBD2,TRBJ2-3,.,TRBV7-9,TGTGCCAGCCAACGACTAGCGGCTTCCACAGATACGCAGTATTTT,CASQRLAASTDTQYF
.,TRBJ1-6,.,TRBV14,TGTGCCAGCAGCCCCCGAGTGTCCTATAATTCACCCCTCCACTTT,CASSPRVSYNSPLHF
.,TRBJ1-2,.,TRBV18,TGTGCCACCACCATGGGGAGGCCTAACTATGGCTACACCTTC,CATTMGRPNYGYTF
TRBD1,TRBJ2-3,.,TRBV2,TGTGCCAGCAGGACGACAGGGTACCTCACAGATACGCAGTATTTT,CASRTTGYLTDTQYF
.,TRBJ2-3,.,TRBV6-6,TGTGCCAGCAGAGACAGCGTTACAGATACGCAGTATTTT,CASRDSVTDTQYF
.,TRBJ1-2,.,TRBV30,TGTGCCTGGATTCAGGGCCGCGGTAACTATGGCTACACCTTC,CAWIQGRGNYGYTF
.,TRBJ1-2,.,TRBV11-2,TGTGCCAGCAGCTTACACCTCGGGGGGGATGGCTACACCTTC,CASSLHLGGDGYTF
.,TRBJ2-3,.,TRBV5-1,TGCGCCAGCAGCCCCCGGAGGTCGCAGGAGCGGACGCAGTATTTT,CASSPRRSQERTQYF
TRBD2,TRBJ2-5,.,TRBV5-4,TGTGCCAGCAGCCCTCGGACTAGCGGGGGGGCAGAGACCCAGTACTTC,CASSPRTSGGAETQYF
TRBD2,TRBJ2-1,.,TRBV14,TGTGCCAGCAGCCAAGGACTAGCGGGGGGGCGTTGGTCCTACAATGAGCAGTTCTTC,CASSQGLAGGRWSYNEQFF
.,TRBJ1-1,.,TRBV4-1,TGCGCCAGCAGCCAAGATCGGACGTACCCCACTGAAGCTTTCTTT,CASSQDRTYPTEAFF
.,TRBJ2-1,.,TRBV29-1,TGCAGCGTTGAGGAAAAGGGAGTCCGGCAGTTCTTC,CSVEEKGVRQFF
TRBD1,TRBJ2-7,.,TRBV9,TGTGCCAGCAGCGGTCGACAGGGTCTCTACGAGCAGTACTTC,CASSGRQGLYEQYF
.,TRBJ2-5,.,TRBV11-3,TGTGCCAGCAGCTTAAGGGCGGCCGGTCAAGAGACCCAGTACTTC,CASSLRAAGQETQYF
TRBD1,TRBJ1-2,.,TRBV5-1,TGCGCCAGCAGCCCAGCGACAGGGTATTTAGGCTATGGCTACACCTTC,CASSPATGYLGYGYTF
.,TRBJ2-7,.,TRBV1,TGCACCAGCATTGGCTCCCGCCTAAAGGGGCAGTACTTC,CTSIGSRLKGQYF
.,TRBJ2-1,.,TRBV11-3,TGTGCCAGCAGTCGTTTATCCGGGAATGAGCAGTTCTTC,CASSRLSGNEQFF
TRBD2,TRBJ2-1,.,TRBV7-9,TGTGCCAGCAGCTTAGTGTCTAGCGGGGGGGCGGTCTACAATGAGCAGTTCTTC,CASSLVSSGGAVYNEQFF
.,TRBJ2-6,.,TRBV14,TGTGCCAGCATGATTGGATACCGATTCGCGGGGGCCAACGTCCTGACTTTC,CASMIGYRFAGANVLTF
.,TRBJ2-2,once,TRBV6-5,TGTGCCAGCAGAGGGAGGACAGTGAACACCGGGGAGCTGTTTTTT,CASRGRTVNTGELFF
.,TRBJ2-1,few,TRBV4-3,TGCGCCAGCAGCCAAGAGCCCGGGGAAGGCAAGTCCTACAATGAGCAGTTCTTC,CASSQEPGEGKSYNEQFF
.,TRBJ2-2,.,TRBV4-2,TGTGCCAGCAGCCAAGGAGGGGACACCGGGGAGCTGTTTTTT,CASSQGGDTGELFF
.,TRBJ2-2,.,TRBV19,TGTGCCAGTAAGGAGAACACCGGGGAGCTGTTTTTT,CASKENTGELFF
TRBD1,TRBJ1-2,.,TRBV6-5,TGTGCCAGCAATCACAGGGGTCTAGACTATGGCTACACCTTC,CASNHRGLDYGYTF
.,TRBJ1-2,.,TRBV5-1,TGCGCCAGCAGCCCCCGGGAATTCAACTATGGCTACACCTTC,CASSPREFNYGYTF
.,TRBJ1-3,.,TRBV30,TGTGCCTGGAACAGTGGGGTCAACTCTGGAAACACCATATATTTT,CAWNSGVNSGNTIYF
.,TRBJ1-2,.,TRBV6-5,TGTGCCAGCAGCTACGACCGGGGGGGAGGCTACACCTTC,CASSYDRGGGYTF
TRBD2,TRBJ2-1,.,TRBV7-3,TGTGCCAGCAGCCCTCGGACTAGCGGGGGCCTGTTCTTC,CASSPRTSGGLFF
.,TRBJ1-4,.,TRBV11-2,TGTGCCAGCAGCTCCACAGGACGGGAAAAACTGTTTTTT,CASSSTGREKLFF
TRBD1,TRBJ2-1,.,TRBV10-3,TGTGCCATCAGGCCAACAGGGGGCAGAGGGAATGAGCAGTTCTTC,CAIRPTGGRGNEQFF
.,TRBJ2-7,.,TRBV14,TGTGCCAGCAGCCAAGATTGGGGGCAGGGGTCCTACGAGCAGTACTTC,CASSQDWGQGSYEQYF
.,TRBJ2-3,.,TRBV28,TGTGCCAGCAGCCCCGCCCCAGGAAAAGGCACAGATACGCAGTATTTT,CASSPAPGKGTDTQYF
.,TRBJ1-6,few,TRBV12-5,TGTGCTAGTGGTTTGGTATTAGGTTCACCCCTCCACTTT,CASGLVLGSPLHF
TRBD1,TRBJ1-2,.,TRBV30,TGTGCCTGGAGTCAAAGGACAGGGAACTATGGCTACACCTTC,CAWSQRTGNYGYTF